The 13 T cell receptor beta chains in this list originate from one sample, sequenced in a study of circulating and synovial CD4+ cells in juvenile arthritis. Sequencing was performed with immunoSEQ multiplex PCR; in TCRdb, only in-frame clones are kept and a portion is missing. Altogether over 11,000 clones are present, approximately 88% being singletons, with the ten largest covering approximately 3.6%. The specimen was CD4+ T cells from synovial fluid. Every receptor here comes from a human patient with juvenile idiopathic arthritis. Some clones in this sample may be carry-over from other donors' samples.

CDR3 sequence (DNA): TGTGCCAGCAGCCAAGATGGTGAGGGCCCGATCTCTGGAAACACCATATATTTT. Translated: CASSQDGEGPISGNTIYF. V is TRBV14 and J is TRBJ1-3; no definite D call. The V end lost 0 bases, the J end lost 0 bases, and 15 bases lay between the germline ends. CDR1 SGHDN and CDR2 FVKESK come from the germline V gene. The CDR3 loop spans 18 amino acids.

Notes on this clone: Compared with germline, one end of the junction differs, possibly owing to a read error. CDR3: CASSYYRGMGLDEQFF. The CDR3 DNA reads TGTGCCAGCAGCTACTACAGGGGAATGGGGCTAGATGAGCAGTTCTTC. V gene TRBV6-5 combines with J gene TRBJ2-1; TRBD1 matches 7 bases. This CDR3 contains 16 residues. Germline CDR1 reads MNHEY; CDR2 reads SVGAGI.

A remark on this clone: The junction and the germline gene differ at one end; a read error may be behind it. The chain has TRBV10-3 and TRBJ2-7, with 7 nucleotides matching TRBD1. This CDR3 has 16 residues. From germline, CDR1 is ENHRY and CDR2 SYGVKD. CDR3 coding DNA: TGTGCCATCAGTGTTGAAGGGGGCGCAGCCTACTACGAGCAGTATTTC. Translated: CAISVEGGAAYYEQYF.

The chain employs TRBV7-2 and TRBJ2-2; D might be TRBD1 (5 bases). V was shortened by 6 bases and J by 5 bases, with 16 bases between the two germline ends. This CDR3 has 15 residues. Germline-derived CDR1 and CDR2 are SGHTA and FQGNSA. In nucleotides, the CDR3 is TGTGCCAGCAGTCTACAGGCGATGAATACCGGGGAGCTGTTTTTT. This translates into CASSLQAMNTGELFF.

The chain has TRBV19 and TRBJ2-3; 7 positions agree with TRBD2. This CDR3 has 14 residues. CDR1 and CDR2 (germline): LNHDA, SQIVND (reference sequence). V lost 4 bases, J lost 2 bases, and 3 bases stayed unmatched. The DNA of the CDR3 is TGTGCCAGTAGTACCCTAGCGGTCACAGATACGCAGTATTTT. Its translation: CASSTLAVTDTQYF.

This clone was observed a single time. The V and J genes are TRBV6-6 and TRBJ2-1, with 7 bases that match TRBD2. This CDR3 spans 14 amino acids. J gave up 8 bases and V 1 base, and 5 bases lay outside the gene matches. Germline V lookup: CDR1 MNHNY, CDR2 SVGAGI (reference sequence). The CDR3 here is CASSYYGGRDEQFF. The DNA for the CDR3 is TGTGCCAGCAGTTACTATGGGGGGAGGGATGAGCAGTTCTTC.

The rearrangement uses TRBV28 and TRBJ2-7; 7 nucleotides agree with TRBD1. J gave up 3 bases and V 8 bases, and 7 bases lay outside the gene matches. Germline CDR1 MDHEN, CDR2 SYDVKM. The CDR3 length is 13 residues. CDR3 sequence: CASVGTEGYEQYF. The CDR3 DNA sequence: TGTGCCAGCGTTGGGACAGAAGGCTACGAGCAGTACTTC.

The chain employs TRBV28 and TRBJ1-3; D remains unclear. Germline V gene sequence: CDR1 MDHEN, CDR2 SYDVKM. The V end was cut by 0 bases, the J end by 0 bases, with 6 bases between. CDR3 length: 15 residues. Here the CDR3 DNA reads TGTGCCAGCAGTTTATGGGCCGACTCTGGAAACACCATATATTTT. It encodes CASSLWADSGNTIYF. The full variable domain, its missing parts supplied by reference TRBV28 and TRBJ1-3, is DVKVTQSSRYLVKRTGEKVFLECVQDMDHENMFWYRQDPGLGLRLIYFSYDVKMKEKGDIPEGYSVSREKKERFSLILESASTNQTSMYLCASSLWADSGNTIYFGEGSWLTVV.

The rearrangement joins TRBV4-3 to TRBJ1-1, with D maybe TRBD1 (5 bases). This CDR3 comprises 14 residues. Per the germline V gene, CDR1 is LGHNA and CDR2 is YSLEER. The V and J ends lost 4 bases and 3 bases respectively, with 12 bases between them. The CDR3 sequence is CASSPQGRDTEAFF. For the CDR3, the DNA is TGCGCCAGCAGCCCTCAGGGAAGGGACACTGAAGCTTTCTTT.

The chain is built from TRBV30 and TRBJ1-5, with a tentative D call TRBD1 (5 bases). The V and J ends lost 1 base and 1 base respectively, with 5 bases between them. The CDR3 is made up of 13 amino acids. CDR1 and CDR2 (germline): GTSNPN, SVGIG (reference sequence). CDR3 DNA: TGTGCCTGGAGTGACAGGAGCAATCAGCCCCAGCATTTT. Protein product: CAWSDRSNQPQHF. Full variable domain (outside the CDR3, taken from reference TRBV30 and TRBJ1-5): SQTIHQWPATLVQPVGSPLSLECTVEGTSNPNLYWYRQAAGRGLQLLFYSVGIGQISSEVPQNLSASRPQDRQFILSSKKLLLSDSGFYLCAWSDRSNQPQHFGDGTRLSIL.

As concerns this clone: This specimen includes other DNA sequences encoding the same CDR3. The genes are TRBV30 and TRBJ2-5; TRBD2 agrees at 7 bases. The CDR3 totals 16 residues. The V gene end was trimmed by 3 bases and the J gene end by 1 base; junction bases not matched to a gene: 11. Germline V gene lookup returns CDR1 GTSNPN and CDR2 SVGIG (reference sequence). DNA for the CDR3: TGTGCCTGGAGAGGCCGACTAGCAGGACTCCAAGAGACCCAGTACTTC. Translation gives CAWRGRLAGLQETQYF.

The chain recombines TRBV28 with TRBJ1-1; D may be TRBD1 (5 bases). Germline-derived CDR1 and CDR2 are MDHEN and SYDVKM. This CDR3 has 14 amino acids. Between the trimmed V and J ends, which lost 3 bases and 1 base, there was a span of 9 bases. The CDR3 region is CASSFGGTNTEAFF. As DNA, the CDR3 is TGTGCCAGCAGTTTCGGGGGGACGAACACTGAAGCTTTCTTT.

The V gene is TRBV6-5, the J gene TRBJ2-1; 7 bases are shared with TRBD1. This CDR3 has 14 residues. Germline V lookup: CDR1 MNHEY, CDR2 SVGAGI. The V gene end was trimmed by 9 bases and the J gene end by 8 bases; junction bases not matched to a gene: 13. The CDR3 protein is CASGQGVAIYEQFF. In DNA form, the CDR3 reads TGTGCCAGTGGTCAGGGGGTTGCGATCTATGAGCAGTTCTTC.